This T cell receptor beta chain came from a study of T-cell memory formation after mild COVID-19. Whole-study findings and limits: What remained unconfirmed was the SARS-CoV-2 specificity of second-wave clones peaking on day 37. Memory sampled before infection contained some responding clones, suggesting cross-reactive memory joined. Clones shrinking between day 15 and 85 showed a balanced CD4/CD8 split, and those that grew later tilted toward CD4+.

This clonotype was observed many times. Its target is not known. TCRdb used MiXCR to reprocess the 5' RACE reads, holding one entry per CDR3 protein. This table has 250,000 to 300,000 distinct CDR3 sequences, 16% appearing once. Sequenced sample: PBMCs or a T cell subset sorted from them (not recorded which). The sequence derives from a man between 18 and 29 years old who had mild COVID-19 (a few samples of this study predate the infection). Cell type and time point are not known.

The CDR3 loop reads CASSLGAHGTEAFF. CDR3 nucleotide sequence: TGTGCCAGCAGCTTAGGGGCGCATGGCACTGAAGCTTTCTTT. The chain links TRBV7-2 to TRBJ1-1; D unclear. The CDR3 has 14 residues. Germline V gene data show CDR1 as SGHTA and CDR2 as FQGNSA. With 1 base removed from V and 4 bases from J, the gap between germline ends came to 10 bases.